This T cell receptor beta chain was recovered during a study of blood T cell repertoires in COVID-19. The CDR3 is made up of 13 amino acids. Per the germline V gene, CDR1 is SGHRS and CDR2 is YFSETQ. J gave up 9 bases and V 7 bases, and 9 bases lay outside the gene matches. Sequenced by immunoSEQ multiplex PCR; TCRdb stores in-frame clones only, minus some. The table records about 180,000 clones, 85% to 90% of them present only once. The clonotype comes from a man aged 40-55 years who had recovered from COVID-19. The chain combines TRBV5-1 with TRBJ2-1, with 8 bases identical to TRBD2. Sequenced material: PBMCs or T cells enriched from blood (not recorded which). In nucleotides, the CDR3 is TGCGCCAGCCAACCCGGACTAGCCGGTGAGCAGTTCTTC. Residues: CASQPGLAGEQFF.